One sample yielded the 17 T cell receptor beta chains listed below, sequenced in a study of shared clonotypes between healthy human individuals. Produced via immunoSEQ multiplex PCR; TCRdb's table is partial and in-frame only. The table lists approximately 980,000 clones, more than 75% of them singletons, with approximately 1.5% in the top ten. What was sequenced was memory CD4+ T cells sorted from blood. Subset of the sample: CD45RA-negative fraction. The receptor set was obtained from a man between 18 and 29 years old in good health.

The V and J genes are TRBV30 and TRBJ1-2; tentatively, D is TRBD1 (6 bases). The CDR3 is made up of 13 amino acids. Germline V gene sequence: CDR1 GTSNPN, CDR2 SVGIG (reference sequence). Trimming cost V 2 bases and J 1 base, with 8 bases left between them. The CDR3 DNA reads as TGTGCCTGGAGTCAGGGGAGTAACTATGGCTACACCTTC. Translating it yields CAWSQGSNYGYTF. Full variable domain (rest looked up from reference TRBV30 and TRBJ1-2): SQTIHQWPATLVQPVGSPLSLECTVEGTSNPNLYWYRQAAGRGLQLLFYSVGIGQISSEVPQNLSASRPQDRQFILSSKKLLLSDSGFYLCAWSQGSNYGYTFGSGTRLTVV.

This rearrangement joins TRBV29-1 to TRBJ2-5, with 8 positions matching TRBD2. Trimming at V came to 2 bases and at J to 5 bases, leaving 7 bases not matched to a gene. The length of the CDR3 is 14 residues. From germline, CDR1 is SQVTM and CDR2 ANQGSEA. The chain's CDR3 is CSVERGGTGETQYF. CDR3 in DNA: TGCAGCGTTGAACGGGGGGGTACGGGTGAGACCCAGTACTTC.

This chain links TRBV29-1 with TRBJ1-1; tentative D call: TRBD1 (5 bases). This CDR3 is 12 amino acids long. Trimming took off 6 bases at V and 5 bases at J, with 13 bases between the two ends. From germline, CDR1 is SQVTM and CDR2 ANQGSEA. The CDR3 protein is CSVAQGTTEAFF. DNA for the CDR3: TGCAGCGTAGCGCAGGGTACGACTGAAGCTTTCTTT.

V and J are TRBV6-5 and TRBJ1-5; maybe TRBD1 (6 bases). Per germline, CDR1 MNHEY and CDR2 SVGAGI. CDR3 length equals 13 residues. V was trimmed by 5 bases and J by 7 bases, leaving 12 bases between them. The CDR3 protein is CASSETGLQPQHF. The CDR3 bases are TGTGCCAGCAGTGAGACAGGCCTCCAGCCCCAGCATTTT.

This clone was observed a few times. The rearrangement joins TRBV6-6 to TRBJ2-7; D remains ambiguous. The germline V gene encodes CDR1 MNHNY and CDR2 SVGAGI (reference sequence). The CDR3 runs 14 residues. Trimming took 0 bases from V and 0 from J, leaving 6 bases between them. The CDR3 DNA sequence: TGTGCCAGCAGTTACTCGGCGAGCTCCTACGAGCAGTACTTC. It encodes CASSYSASSYEQYF.

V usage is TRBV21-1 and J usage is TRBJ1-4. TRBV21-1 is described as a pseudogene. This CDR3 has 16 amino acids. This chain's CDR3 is CASSKEGTVGPEKLFF. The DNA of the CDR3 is TGTGCCAGCAGCAAAGAGGGTACAGTAGGACCTGAAAAACTGTTTTTT.

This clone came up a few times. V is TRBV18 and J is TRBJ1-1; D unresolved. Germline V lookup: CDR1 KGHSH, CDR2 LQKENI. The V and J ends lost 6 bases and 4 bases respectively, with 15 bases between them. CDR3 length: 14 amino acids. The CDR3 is CASSPRAERTEAFF. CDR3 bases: TGTGCCAGCTCCCCGCGAGCCGAACGCACTGAAGCTTTCTTT.

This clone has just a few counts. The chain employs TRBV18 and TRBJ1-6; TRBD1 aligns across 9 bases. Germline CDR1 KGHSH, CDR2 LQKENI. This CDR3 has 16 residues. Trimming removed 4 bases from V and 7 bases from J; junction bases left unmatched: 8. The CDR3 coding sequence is TGTGCCAGCTCACGCAATTCCGGGACAGGGAATTCACCCCTCCACTTT. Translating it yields CASSRNSGTGNSPLHF.

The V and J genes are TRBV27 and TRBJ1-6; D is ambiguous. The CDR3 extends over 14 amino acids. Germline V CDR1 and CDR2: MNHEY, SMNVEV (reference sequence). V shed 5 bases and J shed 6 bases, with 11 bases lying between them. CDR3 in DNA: TGTGCCAGCAGTGCAGGACCCTCTAATTCACCCCTCCACTTT. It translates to CASSAGPSNSPLHF.

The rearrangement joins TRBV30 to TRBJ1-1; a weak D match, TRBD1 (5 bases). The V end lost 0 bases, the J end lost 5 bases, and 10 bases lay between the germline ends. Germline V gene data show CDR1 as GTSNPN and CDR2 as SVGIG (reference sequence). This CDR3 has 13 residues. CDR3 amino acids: CAWSVLGGTEAFF. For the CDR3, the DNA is TGTGCCTGGAGTGTACTCGGGGGAACTGAAGCTTTCTTT.

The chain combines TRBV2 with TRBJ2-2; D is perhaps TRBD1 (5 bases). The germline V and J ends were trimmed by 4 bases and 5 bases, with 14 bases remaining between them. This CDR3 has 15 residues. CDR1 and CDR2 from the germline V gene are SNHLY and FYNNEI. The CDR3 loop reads CASSVTRGLTGELFF. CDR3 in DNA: TGTGCCAGCAGTGTGACAAGGGGTTTGACCGGGGAGCTGTTTTTT.

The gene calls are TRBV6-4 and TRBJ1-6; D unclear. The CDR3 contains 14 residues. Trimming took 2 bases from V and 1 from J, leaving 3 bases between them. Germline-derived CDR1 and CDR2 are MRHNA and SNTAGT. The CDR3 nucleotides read TGTGCCAGCAGTGACGGATCCTATAATTCACCCCTCCACTTT. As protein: CASSDGSYNSPLHF.

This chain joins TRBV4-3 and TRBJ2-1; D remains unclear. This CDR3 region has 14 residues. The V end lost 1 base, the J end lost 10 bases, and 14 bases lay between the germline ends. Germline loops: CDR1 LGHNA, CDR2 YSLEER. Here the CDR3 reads CASSQGAKHGEQFF. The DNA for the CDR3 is TGCGCCAGCAGCCAAGGGGCGAAACATGGAGAGCAGTTCTTC.

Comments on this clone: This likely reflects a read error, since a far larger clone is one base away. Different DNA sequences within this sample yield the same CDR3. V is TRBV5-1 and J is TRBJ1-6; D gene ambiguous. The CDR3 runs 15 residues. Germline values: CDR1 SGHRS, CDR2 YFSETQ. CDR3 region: CASSLEAGTNSPLHF. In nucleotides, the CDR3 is TGCGCCAGCAGTTTGGAGGCAGGTACCAATTCACCCCTCCACTTT.

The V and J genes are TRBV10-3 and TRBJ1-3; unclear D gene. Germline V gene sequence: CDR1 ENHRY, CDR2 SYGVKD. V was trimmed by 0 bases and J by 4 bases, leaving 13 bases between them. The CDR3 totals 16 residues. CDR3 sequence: CAISESGSSRGNTIYF. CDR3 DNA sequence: TGTGCCATCAGTGAGTCGGGGTCCTCCCGAGGAAACACCATATATTTT.

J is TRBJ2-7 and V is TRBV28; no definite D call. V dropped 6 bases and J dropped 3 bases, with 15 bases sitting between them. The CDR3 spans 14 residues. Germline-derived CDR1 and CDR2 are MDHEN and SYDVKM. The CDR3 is CASSAGTQNYEQYF. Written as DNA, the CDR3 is TGTGCCAGCAGCGCCGGAACGCAAAACTACGAGCAGTACTTC.

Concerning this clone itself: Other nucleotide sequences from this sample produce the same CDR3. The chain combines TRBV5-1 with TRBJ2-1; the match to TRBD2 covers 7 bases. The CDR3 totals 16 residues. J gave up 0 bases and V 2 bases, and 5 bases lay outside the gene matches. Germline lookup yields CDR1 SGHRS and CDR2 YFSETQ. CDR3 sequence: CASSFSGGSSYNEQFF. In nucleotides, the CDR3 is TGCGCCAGCAGCTTCTCGGGGGGAAGCTCCTACAATGAGCAGTTCTTC.